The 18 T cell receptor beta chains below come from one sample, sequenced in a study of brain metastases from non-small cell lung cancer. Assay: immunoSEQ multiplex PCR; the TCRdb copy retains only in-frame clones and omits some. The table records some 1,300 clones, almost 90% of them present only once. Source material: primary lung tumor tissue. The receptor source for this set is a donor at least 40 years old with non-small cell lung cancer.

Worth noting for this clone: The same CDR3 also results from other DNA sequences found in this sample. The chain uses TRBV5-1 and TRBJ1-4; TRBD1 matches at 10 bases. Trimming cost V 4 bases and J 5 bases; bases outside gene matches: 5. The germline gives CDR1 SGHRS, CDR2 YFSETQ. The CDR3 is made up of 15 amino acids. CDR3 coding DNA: TGCGCCAGCAGCCCCGACAGGGGGCGGAATGAAAAACTGTTTTTT. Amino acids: CASSPDRGRNEKLFF. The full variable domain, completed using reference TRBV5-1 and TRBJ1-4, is KAGVTQTPRYLIKTRGQQVTLSCSPISGHRSVSWYQQTPGQGLQFLFEYFSETQRNKGNFPGRFSGRQFSNSRSEMNVSTLELGDSALYLCASSPDRGRNEKLFFGSGTQLSVL.

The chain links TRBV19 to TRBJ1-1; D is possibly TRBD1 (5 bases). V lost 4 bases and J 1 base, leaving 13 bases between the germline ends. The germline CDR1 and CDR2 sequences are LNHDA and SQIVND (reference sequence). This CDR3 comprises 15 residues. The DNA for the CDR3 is TGTGCCAGTAGTAAGGCAGGGTGGGGGAACACTGAAGCTTTCTTT. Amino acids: CASSKAGWGNTEAFF.

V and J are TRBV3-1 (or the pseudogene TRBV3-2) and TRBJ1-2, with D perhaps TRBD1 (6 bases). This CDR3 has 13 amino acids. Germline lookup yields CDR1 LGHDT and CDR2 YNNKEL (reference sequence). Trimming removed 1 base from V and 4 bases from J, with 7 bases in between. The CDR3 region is CASSQGTAYGYTF. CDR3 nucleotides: TGTGCCAGCAGCCAAGGGACAGCCTATGGCTACACCTTC.

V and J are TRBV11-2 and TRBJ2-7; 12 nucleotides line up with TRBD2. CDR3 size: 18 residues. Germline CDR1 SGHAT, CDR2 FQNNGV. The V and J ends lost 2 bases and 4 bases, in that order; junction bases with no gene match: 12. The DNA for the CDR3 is TGTGCCAGCAGCTTAATAAGCCTAGCGGGGGGGCCTTCTTACGAGCAGTACTTC. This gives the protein CASSLISLAGGPSYEQYF.

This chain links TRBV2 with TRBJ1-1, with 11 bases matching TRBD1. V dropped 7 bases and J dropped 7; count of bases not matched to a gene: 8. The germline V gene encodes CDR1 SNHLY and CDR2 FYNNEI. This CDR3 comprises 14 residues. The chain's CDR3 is CASTPDRGLIEAFF. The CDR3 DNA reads TGTGCCAGCACTCCGGACAGGGGGCTTATTGAAGCTTTCTTT.

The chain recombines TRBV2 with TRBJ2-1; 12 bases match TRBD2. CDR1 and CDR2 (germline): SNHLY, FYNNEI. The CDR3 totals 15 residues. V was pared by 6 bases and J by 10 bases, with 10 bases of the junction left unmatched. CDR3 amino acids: CASSLAGGPPVEQFF. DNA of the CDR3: TGTGCCAGCAGCCTAGCGGGGGGGCCGCCGGTCGAGCAGTTCTTC.

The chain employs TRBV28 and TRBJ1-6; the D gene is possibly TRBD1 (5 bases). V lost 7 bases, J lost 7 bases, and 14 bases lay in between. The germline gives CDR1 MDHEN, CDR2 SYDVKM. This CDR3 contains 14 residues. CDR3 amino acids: CASIPGTANSPLHF. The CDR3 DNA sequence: TGTGCCAGCATCCCCGGGACGGCGAATTCACCCCTCCACTTT.

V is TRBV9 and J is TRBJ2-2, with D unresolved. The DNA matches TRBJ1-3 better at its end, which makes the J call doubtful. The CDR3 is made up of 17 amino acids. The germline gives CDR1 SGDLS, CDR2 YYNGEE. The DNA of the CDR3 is TGTGCCAGCAGCGTAAGAGGAGACGCCGGAGCTGGAAACACCATATATTTT. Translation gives CASSVRGDAGAGNTIYF.

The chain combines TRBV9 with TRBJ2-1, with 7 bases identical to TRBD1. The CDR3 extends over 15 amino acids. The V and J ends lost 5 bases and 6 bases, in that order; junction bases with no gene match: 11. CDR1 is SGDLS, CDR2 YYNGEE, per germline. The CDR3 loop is CASSADRALINEQFF. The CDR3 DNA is TGTGCCAGCAGTGCTGACAGGGCCTTGATCAATGAGCAGTTCTTC.

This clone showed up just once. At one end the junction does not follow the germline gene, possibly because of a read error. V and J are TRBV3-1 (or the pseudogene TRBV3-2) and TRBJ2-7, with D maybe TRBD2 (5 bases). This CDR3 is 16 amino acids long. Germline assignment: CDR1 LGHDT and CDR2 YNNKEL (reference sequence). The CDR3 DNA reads TGTGCTAGCAGCCCCTACTCTAGCTTCAGCTCCTACGAGCAGTACTTC. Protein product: CASSPYSSFSSYEQYF.

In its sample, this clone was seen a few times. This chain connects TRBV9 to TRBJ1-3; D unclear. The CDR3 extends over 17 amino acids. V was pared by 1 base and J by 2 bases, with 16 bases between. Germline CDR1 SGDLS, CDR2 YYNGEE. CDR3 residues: CASSVRGDAGAGNTIYF. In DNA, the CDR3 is TGTGCCAGCAGCGTAAGAGGAGACGCCGGAGCTGGAAACACCATATATTTT.

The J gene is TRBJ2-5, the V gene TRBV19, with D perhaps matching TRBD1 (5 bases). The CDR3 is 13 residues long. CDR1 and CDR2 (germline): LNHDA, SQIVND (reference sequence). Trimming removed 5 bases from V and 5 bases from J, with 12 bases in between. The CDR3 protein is CASSVREEETQYF. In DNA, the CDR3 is TGTGCCAGTAGTGTCAGGGAAGAGGAGACCCAGTACTTC.

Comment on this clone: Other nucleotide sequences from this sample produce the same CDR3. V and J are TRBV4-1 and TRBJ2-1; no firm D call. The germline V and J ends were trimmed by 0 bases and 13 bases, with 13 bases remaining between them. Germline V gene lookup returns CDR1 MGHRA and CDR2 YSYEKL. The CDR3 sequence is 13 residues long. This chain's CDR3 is CASSQDLQLGQFF. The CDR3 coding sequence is TGCGCCAGCAGCCAAGATCTCCAGCTAGGTCAGTTCTTC.

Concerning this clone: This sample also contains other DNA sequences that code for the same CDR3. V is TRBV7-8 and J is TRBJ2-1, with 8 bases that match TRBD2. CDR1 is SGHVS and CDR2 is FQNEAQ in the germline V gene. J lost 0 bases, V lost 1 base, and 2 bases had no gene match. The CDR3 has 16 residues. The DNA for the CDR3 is TGTGCCAGCAGCTTAGGCGGGGGGATCTCCTACAATGAGCAGTTCTTC. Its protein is CASSLGGGISYNEQFF.

The CDR3 spells CASMAIMNTEAFF. The CDR3 nucleotides are TGTGCCAGCATGGCTATTATGAACACTGAAGCTTTCTTT. The chain employs TRBV6-5 and TRBJ1-1; D not certain. Per the germline V gene, CDR1 is MNHEY and CDR2 is SVGAGI. Trimming removed 7 bases from V and 0 bases from J, with 9 bases in between. CDR3 length: 13 amino acids.

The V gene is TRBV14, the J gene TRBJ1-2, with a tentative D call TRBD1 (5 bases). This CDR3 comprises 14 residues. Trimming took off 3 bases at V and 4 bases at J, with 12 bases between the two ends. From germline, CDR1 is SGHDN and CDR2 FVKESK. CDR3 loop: CASSQGTAGYGYTF. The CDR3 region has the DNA TGTGCCAGCAGCCAGGGGACGGCGGGCTATGGCTACACCTTC.

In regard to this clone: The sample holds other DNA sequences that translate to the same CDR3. CDR3 bases: TGTGCCAGCAGTTTACCTGGGAATAGCAATCAGCCCCAGCATTTT. Amino acid sequence: CASSLPGNSNQPQHF. The V gene is TRBV6-5, the J gene TRBJ1-5; no firm D call. The CDR3 is made up of 15 amino acids. V lost 4 bases and J lost 0, with 10 bases in between. In germline, CDR1 is MNHEY, CDR2 SVGAGI.

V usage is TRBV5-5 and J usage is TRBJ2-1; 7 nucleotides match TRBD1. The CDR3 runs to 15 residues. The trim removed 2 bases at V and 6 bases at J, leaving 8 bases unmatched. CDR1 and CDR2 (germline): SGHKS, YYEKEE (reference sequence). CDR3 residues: CASSFVPGQPNEQFF. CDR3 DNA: TGTGCCAGCAGCTTCGTGCCGGGACAGCCCAATGAGCAGTTCTTC.